The 27 T cell receptor beta chains below come from one sample, sequenced in a study of follicular helper T cells after annual influenza vaccination. Clones were sequenced by immunoSEQ multiplex PCR, and TCRdb holds only the in-frame ones, with some missing. The data contain 8,700 or so clones, 75% to 85% of them singletons. The time point is: 2013-2014 season, 7 days after vaccination. Sequences were derived from CXCR5+ CD38- circulating T follicular helper cells from blood, sampled 7 days after influenza vaccination. The subset: circulating Tfh, non-naive CD4+CXCR5+PD-1+ (ICOS+CD38+ or ICOS-CD38-). Source of these receptors: an adult who received the influenza vaccine.

This chain uses TRBV9 with TRBJ2-3; D is unclear. The V gene lost 2 bases and the J gene lost 2 bases, with 9 bases spanning the gap. CDR3 size: 14 residues. Germline V gene lookup returns CDR1 SGDLS and CDR2 YYNGEE. The DNA of the CDR3 is TGTGCCAGCAGCGTCCGCGTAAACACAGATACGCAGTATTTT. Translating it yields CASSVRVNTDTQYF.

The gene calls are TRBV6-5 and TRBJ2-1; D not resolved. The V gene lost 0 bases and the J gene lost 0 bases, with 6 bases spanning the gap. Germline V gene lookup returns CDR1 MNHEY and CDR2 SVGAGI. The CDR3 loop spans 15 amino acids. The CDR3 DNA follows: TGTGCCAGCAGTTACTCTAGGAGCTCCTACAATGAGCAGTTCTTC. This codes for CASSYSRSSYNEQFF.

This chain connects TRBV9 to TRBJ1-3; D is unclear. V lost 2 bases and J 3 bases, leaving 15 bases between the germline ends. This CDR3 has 16 amino acids. Germline lookup yields CDR1 SGDLS and CDR2 YYNGEE. The CDR3, as DNA: TGTGCCAGCAGCGTTGAGGCTGCCGTCGGTGGAAACACCATATATTTT. Amino acid sequence: CASSVEAAVGGNTIYF.

This clone was recorded a few times. The genes are TRBV6-1 and TRBJ1-1, with unresolved D. The CDR3 has 10 amino acids. The V and J ends lost 6 bases and 4 bases respectively, with 3 bases between them. The germline V gene has CDR1 MNHNS and CDR2 SASEGT. CDR3 DNA: TGTGCCAGCAGATCCACTGAAGCTTTCTTT. It encodes CASRSTEAFF.

This rearrangement joins TRBV7-2 to TRBJ2-3; TRBD2 matches at 12 bases. The CDR3 runs 16 residues. Looked up from germline, CDR1 is SGHTA and CDR2 is FQGNSA. The trim removed 6 bases at V and 4 bases at J, leaving 8 bases unmatched. In DNA, the CDR3 is TGTGCCAGCAGGCTGACTAGCGGGAGTGTAGCAGATACGCAGTATTTT. As protein: CASRLTSGSVADTQYF.

This clone was counted a few times. The rearrangement links TRBV7-2 to TRBJ2-5, with TRBD1 matching over 8 bases. This CDR3 is built from 16 residues. Per the germline V gene, CDR1 is SGHTA and CDR2 is FQGNSA. With V trimmed by 5 bases and J by 0 bases, 8 bases remained unmatched. This CDR3 reads CASSTDRGRYQETQYF. CDR3 DNA: TGTGCCAGCAGCACCGACAGGGGTCGGTACCAAGAGACCCAGTACTTC. The full variable domain, rest sourced from reference TRBV7-2 and TRBJ2-5, is GAGVSQSPSNKVTEKGKDVELRCDPISGHTALYWYRQSLGQGLEFLIYFQGNSAPDKSGLPSDRFSAERTGGSVSTLTIQRTQQEDSAVYLCASSTDRGRYQETQYFGPGTRLLVL.

V gene TRBV30 combines with J gene TRBJ1-5; D is unclear. V was shortened by 0 bases and J by 6 bases, with 18 bases between the two germline ends. The germline gives CDR1 GTSNPN, CDR2 SVGIG (reference sequence). This CDR3 spans 16 amino acids. The CDR3 protein is CAWSVYGIGNSQPQHF. CDR3 coding DNA: TGTGCCTGGAGTGTATATGGGATAGGGAATAGTCAGCCCCAGCATTTT.

The CDR3 is CASSVRANTGELFF. DNA for the CDR3: TGTGCCAGCAGTGTAAGGGCGAACACCGGGGAGCTGTTTTTT. The chain recombines TRBV25-1 with TRBJ2-2; the D is unclear. The CDR3 is 14 amino acids. Per germline, CDR1 MGHDK and CDR2 SYGVNS. Trimming shortened V by 4 bases and J by 0 bases, and 6 bases separated the two germline ends.

The chain has TRBV4-1 and TRBJ1-6; D is uncertain. V lost 0 bases to trimming and J lost 0 bases, with 9 bases between them. Germline V CDR1 and CDR2: MGHRA, YSYEKL. The CDR3 runs 17 residues. Here the CDR3 DNA reads TGCGCCAGCAGCCAAGAACCGCCGAGCTCCTATAATTCACCCCTCCACTTT. Protein sequence: CASSQEPPSSYNSPLHF.

The rearrangement uses TRBV2 and TRBJ2-3; D gene unclear. The CDR3 has 12 residues. Germline CDR1 and CDR2: SNHLY and FYNNEI. With 8 bases removed from V and 2 bases from J, the gap between germline ends came to 8 bases. The CDR3 nucleotides are TGTGCCAGCGGCCAAGCCACAGATACGCAGTATTTT. Translated: CASGQATDTQYF.

The V gene is TRBV7-2, the J gene TRBJ1-2; a weak D match, TRBD1 (6 bases). Per the germline V gene, CDR1 is SGHTA and CDR2 is FQGNSA. The germline V and J ends were trimmed by 1 base and 0 bases, with 15 bases remaining between them. The CDR3 extends over 17 amino acids. The CDR3: CASSLGLGTPTNYGYTF. As DNA, the CDR3 is TGTGCCAGCAGCTTAGGACTCGGGACACCTACTAACTATGGCTACACCTTC.

This chain links TRBV6-1 with TRBJ2-5; D unclear. CDR3 length: 13 residues. Deletions cut 5 bases from V and 5 bases from J, with 12 bases between. In germline, CDR1 is MNHNS, CDR2 SASEGT. CDR3 protein: CASSFVGMETQYF. The CDR3 nucleotides are TGTGCCAGCAGTTTTGTAGGGATGGAGACCCAGTACTTC.

The gene calls are TRBV5-1 and TRBJ2-7; maybe TRBD1 (5 bases). The CDR3 totals 15 residues. V gave up 0 bases and J gave up 0 bases, with 10 bases separating them. Germline V lookup: CDR1 SGHRS, CDR2 YFSETQ. The CDR3 region is CASSLVVGASYEQYF. DNA for the CDR3: TGCGCCAGCAGCTTGGTAGTTGGGGCCTCCTACGAGCAGTACTTC.

The chain couples TRBV7-2 to TRBJ2-2; D may match TRBD1 or TRBD2 (7 bases each). This CDR3 contains 15 residues. The germline gives CDR1 SGHTA, CDR2 FQGNSA. Trimming took off 5 bases at V and 5 bases at J, with 15 bases between the two ends. CDR3 protein: CASSPGTAGTGELFF. CDR3 bases: TGTGCCAGCAGCCCAGGGACAGCGGGGACCGGGGAGCTGTTTTTT. The full variable domain, in which reference TRBV7-2 and TRBJ2-2 provide the parts outside the CDR3, is GAGVSQSPSNKVTEKGKDVELRCDPISGHTALYWYRQSLGQGLEFLIYFQGNSAPDKSGLPSDRFSAERTGGSVSTLTIQRTQQEDSAVYLCASSPGTAGTGELFFGEGSRLTVL.

This clone was observed a single time. V usage is TRBV6-1 and J usage is TRBJ2-7, with D maybe TRBD2 (5 bases). CDR3 length: 13 amino acids. Germline V gene data show CDR1 as MNHNS and CDR2 as SASEGT. V dropped 6 bases and J dropped 1 base, with 10 bases sitting between them. This chain's CDR3 is CASRTRTSYEQYF. In DNA, the CDR3 is TGTGCCAGCAGAACTAGAACGTCCTACGAGCAGTACTTC.

The rearrangement uses TRBV28 and TRBJ1-2; TRBD1 aligns across 7 bases. CDR3 size: 14 residues. Germline V gene lookup returns CDR1 MDHEN and CDR2 SYDVKM. The V gene end was trimmed by 2 bases and the J gene end by 4 bases; junction bases not matched to a gene: 4. The CDR3 sequence is CASSLGAGGYGYTF. The CDR3 DNA is TGTGCCAGCAGTTTAGGCGCAGGGGGCTATGGCTACACCTTC.

This chain connects TRBV29-1 to TRBJ1-2; D is undetermined. Trimming took 4 bases from V and 4 from J, leaving 19 bases between them. CDR1 and CDR2 from the germline V gene are SQVTM and ANQGSEA. The CDR3 totals 15 residues. The CDR3 nucleotides are TGCAGCGTTGGGCTTCTTGGGCCTGGAGGCTATGGCTACACCTTC. Amino acids: CSVGLLGPGGYGYTF.

This chain joins TRBV7-2 and TRBJ2-7, with D possibly being TRBD1 (8 bases). This CDR3 is 15 amino acids long. Trimming pared 5 bases from V and 1 base from J, leaving 15 bases between. CDR1 is SGHTA and CDR2 is FQGNSA in the germline V gene. CDR3 bases: TGTGCCAGCAGCGCAGGACAGGGACTATCCTACGAGCAGTACTTC. Amino acids: CASSAGQGLSYEQYF. The whole variable domain, remainder taken from reference TRBV7-2 and TRBJ2-7, is GAGVSQSPSNKVTEKGKDVELRCDPISGHTALYWYRQSLGQGLEFLIYFQGNSAPDKSGLPSDRFSAERTGGSVSTLTIQRTQQEDSAVYLCASSAGQGLSYEQYFGPGTRLTVT.

This clone was counted a few times. The V call is TRBV6-5, the J call TRBJ2-3; weak D call: TRBD2 (6 bases). The V and J ends lost 2 bases and 3 bases respectively, with 6 bases between them. CDR1 MNHEY and CDR2 SVGAGI come from the germline V gene. This CDR3 is 13 amino acids long. Here the CDR3 reads CASSYAGTDTQYF. The CDR3, as DNA: TGTGCCAGCAGTTACGCGGGGACAGATACGCAGTATTTT.

The chain has TRBV2 and TRBJ1-4; TRBD1 might be the D (6 bases). The CDR3 length is 14 residues. V shed 7 bases and J shed 0 bases, with 9 bases lying between them. Germline V gene data show CDR1 as SNHLY and CDR2 as FYNNEI. The DNA of the CDR3 is TGTGCCAGCAACAGGGCCGCAACTAATGAAAAACTGTTTTTT. It encodes CASNRAATNEKLFF.

This chain joins TRBV18 and TRBJ1-2; 7 bases match TRBD1. CDR3 size: 15 residues. Germline V lookup: CDR1 KGHSH, CDR2 LQKENI. The V gene end was trimmed by 2 bases and the J gene end by 4 bases; junction bases not matched to a gene: 7. The CDR3 DNA is TGTGCCAGCTCACCAGACAGGGACCTTGCCTATGGCTACACCTTC. Translated: CASSPDRDLAYGYTF. The variable domain in full, completed from reference TRBV18 and TRBJ1-2, reads NAGVMQNPRHLVRRRGQEARLRCSPMKGHSHVYWYRQLPEEGLKFMVYLQKENIIDESGMPKERFSAEFPKEGPSILRIQQVVRGDSAAYFCASSPDRDLAYGYTFGSGTRLTVV.

This chain joins TRBV19 and TRBJ1-6; D uncertain. The CDR3 spans 15 residues. V was cut by 10 bases and J by 6 bases, with 19 bases left in between. The germline V gene encodes CDR1 LNHDA and CDR2 SQIVND (reference sequence). CDR3 sequence: CATRNQPASNSPLHF. CDR3 nucleotide sequence: TGTGCCACCAGGAACCAGCCCGCGAGTAATTCACCCCTCCACTTT. The variable domain in full, completed from reference TRBV19 and TRBJ1-6, reads DGGITQSPKYLFRKEGQNVTLSCEQNLNHDAMYWYRQDPGQGLRLIYYSQIVNDFQKGDIAEGYSVSREKKESFPLTVTSAQKNPTAFYLCATRNQPASNSPLHFGNGTRLTVT.

The genes are TRBV2 and TRBJ1-1; TRBD1 might be the D (6 bases). Germline CDR1 reads SNHLY; CDR2 reads FYNNEI. The CDR3 is 17 residues long. V lost 0 bases and J 5 bases, leaving 19 bases between the germline ends. CDR3 coding DNA: TGTGCCAGCAGTGAAGCGGGGGGGCCCTCCGGTTGGACTGAAGCTTTCTTT. Translating gives CASSEAGGPSGWTEAFF.

This chain uses TRBV28 with TRBJ1-1; possibly TRBD1 for D (6 bases). The CDR3 is 12 amino acids. V lost 6 bases and J 3 bases, leaving 8 bases between the germline ends. Germline CDR1 MDHEN, CDR2 SYDVKM. CDR3 in amino acids: CASRTGYTEAFF. CDR3 bases: TGTGCCAGCAGAACAGGGTACACTGAAGCTTTCTTT. The full variable domain, in which reference TRBV28 and TRBJ1-1 provide the parts outside the CDR3, is DVKVTQSSRYLVKRTGEKVFLECVQDMDHENMFWYRQDPGLGLRLIYFSYDVKMKEKGDIPEGYSVSREKKERFSLILESASTNQTSMYLCASRTGYTEAFFGQGTRLTVV.

The rearrangement uses TRBV7-2 and TRBJ2-2; D is perhaps TRBD1 or TRBD2 (7 bases each). Per germline, CDR1 SGHTA and CDR2 FQGNSA. The ends were cut back, 5 bases at V and 5 bases at J, with 15 bases in the middle. There are 15 residues in the CDR3. In DNA form, the CDR3 reads TGTGCCAGCAGCGGGTACAGGGGAGGGACCGGGGAGCTGTTTTTT. Translation: CASSGYRGGTGELFF.

The rearrangement joins TRBV28 to TRBJ2-5; the match to TRBD2 covers 9 bases. Germline CDR1 MDHEN, CDR2 SYDVKM. V shed 2 bases and J 1 base; nucleotides not matched to a gene: 2. This CDR3 has 15 amino acids. Written as DNA, the CDR3 is TGTGCCAGCAGTTTACTGACTAGCGGCCAAGAGACCCAGTACTTC. The encoded protein is CASSLLTSGQETQYF.

V and J are TRBV5-1 and TRBJ2-3; TRBD2 agrees at 13 bases. Germline V lookup: CDR1 SGHRS, CDR2 YFSETQ. The CDR3 has 16 residues. After removal of 4 bases from V and 6 bases from J, the junction contained 8 bases not matched to a gene. In DNA, the CDR3 is TGCGCCAGCAGCCCCACTAGCGGGGGGGCCCCTGATACGCAGTATTTT. This encodes CASSPTSGGAPDTQYF.